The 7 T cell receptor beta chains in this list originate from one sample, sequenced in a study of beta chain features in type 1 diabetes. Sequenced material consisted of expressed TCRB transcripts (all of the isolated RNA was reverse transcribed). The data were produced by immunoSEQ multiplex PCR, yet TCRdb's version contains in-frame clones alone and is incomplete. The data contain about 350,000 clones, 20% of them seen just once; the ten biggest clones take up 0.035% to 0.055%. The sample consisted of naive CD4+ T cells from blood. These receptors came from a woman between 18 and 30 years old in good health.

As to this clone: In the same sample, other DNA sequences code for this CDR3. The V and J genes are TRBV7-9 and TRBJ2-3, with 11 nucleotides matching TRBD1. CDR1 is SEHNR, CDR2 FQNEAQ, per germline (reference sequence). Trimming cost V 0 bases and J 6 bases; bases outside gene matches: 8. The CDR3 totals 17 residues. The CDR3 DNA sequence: TGTGCCAGCAGCTTAGCTCGGACAGGGGGCTATGCGGATACGCAGTATTTT. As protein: CASSLARTGGYADTQYF.

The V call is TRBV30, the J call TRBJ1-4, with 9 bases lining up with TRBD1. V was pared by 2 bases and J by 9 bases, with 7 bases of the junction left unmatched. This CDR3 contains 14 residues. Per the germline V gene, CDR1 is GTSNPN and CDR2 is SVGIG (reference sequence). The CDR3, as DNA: TGTGCCTGGAGTAGTGTCGGGACAGGGCAAAAACTGTTTTTT. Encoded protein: CAWSSVGTGQKLFF.

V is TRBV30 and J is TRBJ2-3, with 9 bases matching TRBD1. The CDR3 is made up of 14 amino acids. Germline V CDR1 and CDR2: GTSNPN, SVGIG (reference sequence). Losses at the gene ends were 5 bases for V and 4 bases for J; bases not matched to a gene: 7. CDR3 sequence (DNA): TGTGCCTGGGCCCGTGACAGGGGGGCAGATACGCAGTATTTT. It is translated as CAWARDRGADTQYF.

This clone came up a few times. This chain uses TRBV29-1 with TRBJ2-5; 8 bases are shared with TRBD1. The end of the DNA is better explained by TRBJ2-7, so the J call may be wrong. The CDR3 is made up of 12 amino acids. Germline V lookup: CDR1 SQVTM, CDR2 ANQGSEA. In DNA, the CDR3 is TGCAGCGTCGGGGACAGGCTCTACGAGCAGTACTTC. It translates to CSVGDRLYEQYF.

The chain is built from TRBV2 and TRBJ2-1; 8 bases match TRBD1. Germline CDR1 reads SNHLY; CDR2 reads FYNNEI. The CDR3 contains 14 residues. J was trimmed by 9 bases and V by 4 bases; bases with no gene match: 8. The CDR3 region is CASSAQGARGEQFF. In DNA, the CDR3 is TGTGCCAGCAGTGCCCAGGGGGCGCGTGGTGAGCAGTTCTTC.

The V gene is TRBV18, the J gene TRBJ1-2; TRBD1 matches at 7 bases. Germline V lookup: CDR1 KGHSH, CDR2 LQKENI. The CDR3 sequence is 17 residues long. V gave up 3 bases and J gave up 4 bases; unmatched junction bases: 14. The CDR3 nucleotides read TGTGCCAGCTCACCGCGGCAGGGGGAAGGATTGGGCTATGGCTACACCTTC. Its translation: CASSPRQGEGLGYGYTF.

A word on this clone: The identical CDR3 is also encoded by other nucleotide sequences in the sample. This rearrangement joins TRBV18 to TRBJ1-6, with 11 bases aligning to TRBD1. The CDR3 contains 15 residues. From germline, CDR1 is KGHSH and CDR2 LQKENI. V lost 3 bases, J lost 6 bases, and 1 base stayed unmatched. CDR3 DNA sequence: TGTGCCAGCTCACCGGGACAGGGGGTTAATTCACCCCTCCACTTT. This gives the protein CASSPGQGVNSPLHF.